The clone carrying this TCR beta chain has only a few counts. From germline, CDR1 is MNHEY and CDR2 SVGEGT. The CDR3 extends over 13 amino acids. Between the trimmed V and J ends, which lost 6 bases and 1 base, there was a span of 9 bases. The use of a sample-barcoded 5' primer and a J-beta primer mix characterized a second PCR of about 6 to 11 cycles. One entry per CDR3 protein results from TCRdb running MiXCR on the 5' RACE reads. The sample includes under 950,000 distinct CDR3 sequences, about a fifth of them seen just once. This sample is part of a study of blood T cells in healthy people across ages.

The receptor's source is a man aged 65 to 85 in good health. This sequence joins TRBV6-2 or TRBV6-3 and TRBJ1-2; no clear D gene. Sequenced input: blood. CDR3: CASRDSINYGYTF. CDR3 DNA sequence: TGTGCCAGCAGGGACTCCATTAACTATGGCTACACCTTC.